The T cell receptor beta chain under discussion was sequenced for a study of memory CD4+ T cells and cytomegalovirus serostatus. This clone has just one count. TCRdb's table, derived via immunoSEQ multiplex PCR, lists solely in-frame clones and lacks some. Of over 35,000 clones listed, roughly 78% are singletons. V was shortened by 0 bases and J by 7 bases, with 14 bases between the two germline ends. Germline lookup yields CDR1 SGDLS and CDR2 YYNGEE. The CDR3 totals 16 residues. Single viable CD3+CD4+CD8-CD45RO+ cells were sorted as the memory CD4+ T cells. Serum IgG to CMV pp150, pp28, p38 and p52 defined serostatus.

The sequence was obtained from an adult in good health and CMV-seronegative. V gene TRBV9 combines with J gene TRBJ1-6; D possibly corresponds to TRBD1 (5 bases). The specimen was memory CD4+ T cells from blood. Here the CDR3 reads CASSVAGLRGNSPLHF. The CDR3 DNA follows: TGTGCCAGCAGCGTAGCTGGATTAAGGGGAAATTCACCCCTCCACTTT.